The 32 T cell receptor beta chains below all came from one sample that was sequenced in a study of cytomegalovirus exposure and HLA in healthy donors. Researchers ran the PCR with 60 Vbeta and 13 Jbeta primers. TCRdb's copy holds only in-frame clones and misses some; the assay was immunoSEQ multiplex PCR. The table lists approximately 170,000 clones, 65% to 70% of them singletons. Sequenced sample: PBMCs. Source of these receptors: a woman aged 18-29 years in good health and CMV-seropositive.

The chain carries TRBV6-6 and TRBJ1-2; TRBD1 might be the D (6 bases). Germline assignment: CDR1 MNHNY and CDR2 SVGAGI (reference sequence). The CDR3 covers 14 residues. The V gene lost 7 bases and the J gene lost 6 bases, with 18 bases spanning the gap. The CDR3 DNA follows: TGTGCCAGCACCGCCCAGGGGATGGGCGATGGCTACACCTTC. Amino acids: CASTAQGMGDGYTF.

The chain joins TRBV29-1 to TRBJ1-5; no reliable D call. V was cut by 4 bases and J by 3 bases, with 13 bases left in between. Germline V gene lookup returns CDR1 SQVTM and CDR2 ANQGSEA. This CDR3 has 14 residues. The CDR3 DNA follows: TGCAGCGTTGTTTGGGAGGATCCCAATCAGCCCCAGCATTTT. Translated: CSVVWEDPNQPQHF.

This clone has only a few counts. This chain uses TRBV30 with TRBJ1-1; 10 bases match TRBD1. This CDR3 is built from 13 residues. Germline V CDR1 and CDR2: GTSNPN, SVGIG (reference sequence). Germline trimming cut 5 bases from V and 5 bases from J; bases unmatched to any gene: 5. The chain's CDR3 is CAWDRGQGTEAFF. The CDR3 bases are TGTGCCTGGGACAGGGGGCAGGGGACTGAAGCTTTCTTT. The variable domain in full, with the rest retrieved from reference TRBV30 and TRBJ1-1, is SQTIHQWPATLVQPVGSPLSLECTVEGTSNPNLYWYRQAAGRGLQLLFYSVGIGQISSEVPQNLSASRPQDRQFILSSKKLLLSDSGFYLCAWDRGQGTEAFFGQGTRLTVV.

The rearrangement joins TRBV2 to TRBJ1-5; D might be TRBD1 (6 bases). Germline CDR1 reads SNHLY; CDR2 reads FYNNEI. V was clipped by 6 bases and J by 0 bases, with 9 bases between them. The CDR3 has 14 residues. CDR3: CASSWDTSNQPQHF. DNA for the CDR3: TGTGCCAGCAGCTGGGACACTAGCAATCAGCCCCAGCATTTT.

This clone has more than one count but fewer than ten. The V gene is TRBV11-2, the J gene TRBJ2-7; 9 bases align to TRBD1. The V gene end was trimmed by 3 bases and the J gene end by 2 bases; junction bases not matched to a gene: 2. The CDR3 consists of 14 residues. Germline V CDR1 and CDR2: SGHAT, FQNNGV. The CDR3 loop reads CASSLGQGTYEQYF. CDR3 bases: TGTGCCAGCAGCTTGGGACAGGGTACCTACGAGCAGTACTTC.

This chain connects TRBV4-2 to TRBJ2-3, with a possible D match to TRBD1 (6 bases). The CDR3 runs to 16 residues. With 0 bases removed from V and 1 base from J, the gap between germline ends came to 11 bases. Germline CDR1 and CDR2: LGHNA and YNFKEQ. The CDR3 here is CASSQDRGWGTDTQYF. CDR3 DNA: TGTGCCAGCAGCCAAGATAGGGGGTGGGGCACAGATACGCAGTATTTT.

This clone appeared a few times. The CDR3 loop is CASSSDRGLIPNTEAFF. CDR3 in DNA: TGTGCCAGCAGCTCGGACAGGGGGTTAATACCGAACACTGAAGCTTTCTTT. The rearrangement joins TRBV7-6 to TRBJ1-1; 10 positions agree with TRBD1. Germline-derived CDR1 and CDR2 are SGHVS and FNYEAQ. V lost 4 bases to trimming and J lost 1 base; unmatched junction nucleotides: 9. CDR3 length: 17 amino acids.

The chain couples TRBV7-6 to TRBJ2-3; 7 bases line up with TRBD1. The CDR3 covers 15 residues. Trimming took 4 bases from V and 0 from J; bases not matched to a gene: 4. Germline V gene data show CDR1 as SGHVS and CDR2 as FNYEAQ. CDR3 sequence: CASSSTGYSTDTQYF. The CDR3 DNA reads as TGTGCCAGCAGCTCGACAGGGTATAGCACAGATACGCAGTATTTT.

This clone has only one observation. The chain combines TRBV7-8 with TRBJ2-7; 8 positions agree with TRBD1. The ends lost 1 base at V and 1 base at J; junction bases unmatched: 3. This CDR3 is 15 amino acids long. CDR1 SGHVS and CDR2 FQNEAQ come from the germline V gene. CDR3 coding DNA: TGTGCCAGCAGCTTAGTTGGGGACAGGTCCTACGAGCAGTACTTC. As protein: CASSLVGDRSYEQYF.

The rearrangement joins TRBV27 to TRBJ2-1, with D maybe TRBD2 (6 bases). Trimming left V 0 bases short and J 7 bases short, with 22 bases between. Germline V gene data show CDR1 as MNHEY and CDR2 as SMNVEV (reference sequence). The CDR3 totals 18 residues. CDR3 sequence: CASSLSSETMTSRNEQFF. Written as DNA, the CDR3 is TGTGCCAGCAGTTTATCGTCTGAGACTATGACTAGTCGGAATGAGCAGTTCTTC.

V gene TRBV7-3 combines with J gene TRBJ1-2; 8 bases are a match to TRBD1. The CDR3 sequence is 14 residues long. V lost 5 bases, J lost 2 bases, and 4 bases stayed unmatched. Germline V gene lookup returns CDR1 SGHTA and CDR2 FQGTGA. In nucleotides, the CDR3 is TGTGCCAGCAGCCCCGGACAGGGCAACTATGGCTACACCTTC. Its protein is CASSPGQGNYGYTF.

The rearrangement joins TRBV6-4 to TRBJ1-1, with D uncertain. V lost 5 bases, J lost 3 bases, and 10 bases lay in between. The V gene's germline CDR1 is MRHNA and CDR2 SNTAGT. The CDR3 length is 13 residues. Written as DNA, the CDR3 is TGTGCCAGCAGTCCATCGAGGGACACTGAAGCTTTCTTT. Amino acids: CASSPSRDTEAFF.

There are a few counts of this clone. This chain uses TRBV5-1 with TRBJ1-2, with TRBD1 matching 9 bases. Trimming took 0 bases from V and 3 from J; bases not matched to a gene: 3. The length of the CDR3 is 15 residues. Germline V CDR1 and CDR2: SGHRS, YFSETQ. Here the CDR3 DNA reads TGCGCCAGCAGCTTGGCCACAGGGGGCGACTATGGCTACACCTTC. Amino acid sequence: CASSLATGGDYGYTF.

This sequence joins TRBV25-1 and TRBJ1-2; 9 bases match TRBD1. Germline V gene lookup returns CDR1 MGHDK and CDR2 SYGVNS. V trimming: 6 bases; J trimming: 8 bases; junction bases outside the gene matches: 13. The CDR3 covers 15 residues. Here the CDR3 reads CASSPTNRDREGYTF. The CDR3 DNA reads as TGTGCCAGCAGCCCCACTAACCGGGACAGGGAGGGCTACACCTTC.

The chain carries TRBV9 and TRBJ2-5, with D tentatively TRBD1 (6 bases). The length of the CDR3 is 15 residues. Trimming removed 0 bases from V and 5 bases from J, with 14 bases in between. Per germline, CDR1 SGDLS and CDR2 YYNGEE. The CDR3 nucleotides are TGTGCCAGCAGCGTAGTTGGGGGCGCGGTGGAGACCCAGTACTTC. This sequence encodes CASSVVGGAVETQYF. Full variable domain (remainder filled in from reference TRBV9 and TRBJ2-5): DSGVTQTPKHLITATGQRVTLRCSPRSGDLSVYWYQQSLDQGLQFLIQYYNGEERAKGNILERFSAQQFPDLHSELNLSSLELGDSALYFCASSVVGGAVETQYFGPGTRLLVL.

The CDR3 reads CASSQFYILGVNTEAFF. As DNA, the CDR3 is TGTGCCAGCAGCCAGTTTTATATCCTCGGAGTTAACACTGAAGCTTTCTTT. The chain employs TRBV7-2 and TRBJ1-1; D not certain. Germline CDR1 reads SGHTA; CDR2 reads FQGNSA. Trimming shortened V by 5 bases and J by 2 bases, and 21 bases separated the two germline ends. The CDR3 runs to 17 residues.

The chain uses TRBV4-1 and TRBJ2-1, with 11 bases aligning to TRBD2. The CDR3 covers 15 residues. After removal of 5 bases from V and 4 bases from J, the junction contained 4 bases not matched to a gene. Germline assignment: CDR1 MGHRA and CDR2 YSYEKL. The DNA for the CDR3 is TGCGCCAGCAGCTGGGGGACTAGCGGATACAATGAGCAGTTCTTC. Protein product: CASSWGTSGYNEQFF.

The genes are TRBV2 and TRBJ2-7; TRBD2 matches 7 bases. Losses at the gene ends were 8 bases for V and 7 bases for J; bases not matched to a gene: 11. CDR1 and CDR2 (germline): SNHLY, FYNNEI. The CDR3 spans 13 residues. In DNA form, the CDR3 reads TGTGCCAGCGCCGGGCAGAAAGCGGGGGAGCAGTACTTC. It specifies CASAGQKAGEQYF.

This clone was seen a handful of times. Lacking the conserved final phenylalanine or tryptophan, this CDR3 likely reflects a read error. The chain combines TRBV5-1 with TRBJ1-1; D is uncertain. Germline V lookup: CDR1 SGHRS, CDR2 YFSETQ. The CDR3 is made up of 14 amino acids. The germline V and J ends were trimmed by 3 bases and 5 bases, with 14 bases remaining between them. The CDR3: CASSYHGMSTEAFC. DNA for the CDR3: TGCGCCAGCAGCTACCATGGTATGAGTACTGAAGCTTTCTGT.

V is TRBV5-1 and J is TRBJ2-2; TRBD2 is a possible D gene (6 bases). Trimming took 5 bases from V and 4 from J, leaving 9 bases between them. The CDR3 spans 13 residues. Germline CDR1 is SGHRS and CDR2 is YFSETQ. This chain's CDR3 is CASREGPTGELFF. The CDR3 bases are TGCGCCAGCAGGGAGGGTCCCACCGGGGAGCTGTTTTTT.

The sample holds one count of this clone. This sample also contains other DNA sequences that code for the same CDR3. This chain connects TRBV9 to TRBJ2-1, with a tentative D call TRBD1 (6 bases). The CDR3 runs 15 residues. V shed 0 bases and J shed 0 bases, with 7 bases lying between them. CDR1 is SGDLS, CDR2 YYNGEE, per germline. CDR3 sequence (DNA): TGTGCCAGCAGCGTAGGGGGGCTCTCCTACAATGAGCAGTTCTTC. As protein: CASSVGGLSYNEQFF.

The gene calls are TRBV30 and TRBJ2-1; maybe TRBD2 (5 bases). CDR1 GTSNPN and CDR2 SVGIG come from the germline V gene (reference sequence). The CDR3 contains 15 residues. V dropped 3 bases and J dropped 1 base, with 13 bases sitting between them. The chain's CDR3 is CAWRVSGVSYNEQFF. CDR3 DNA: TGTGCCTGGAGGGTAAGCGGTGTTTCCTACAATGAGCAGTTCTTC.

The chain carries TRBV6-5 and TRBJ1-1; D is possibly TRBD1 (5 bases). Germline-derived CDR1 and CDR2 are MNHEY and SVGAGI. This CDR3 has 13 residues. Trimming stripped 10 bases from V and 1 base from J, with 13 bases between. This CDR3 is CATRRRGNTEAFF. CDR3 DNA: TGTGCCACCCGACGAAGGGGGAACACTGAAGCTTTCTTT.

The V and J genes are TRBV2 and TRBJ1-2; D gene uncertain. The germline V gene has CDR1 SNHLY and CDR2 FYNNEI. The length of the CDR3 is 12 residues. Between the trimmed V and J ends, which lost 4 bases and 5 bases, there was a span of 8 bases. In DNA form, the CDR3 reads TGTGCCAGCAGTGTCACACCGTATGGCTACACCTTC. This sequence encodes CASSVTPYGYTF.

The chain recombines TRBV19 with TRBJ1-4; TRBD1 agrees at 7 bases. This CDR3 region has 15 residues. Germline CDR1 LNHDA, CDR2 SQIVND (reference sequence). The V and J ends lost 2 bases and 0 bases, in that order; junction bases with no gene match: 0. CDR3 DNA: TGTGCCAGTAGTATAACAGGGGCAACTAATGAAAAACTGTTTTTT. As protein: CASSITGATNEKLFF.

A few counts support this clone. The V gene is TRBV5-8, the J gene TRBJ1-5; 7 bases map to TRBD1. The ends lost 1 base at V and 6 bases at J; junction bases unmatched: 10. CDR3 length: 16 residues. Germline V gene lookup returns CDR1 SGHTS and CDR2 YDEGEE. CDR3 region: CASSLFPRQGGQPQHF. The CDR3 DNA is TGTGCCAGCAGCTTGTTCCCCCGACAGGGTGGTCAGCCCCAGCATTTT.

V usage is TRBV2 and J usage is TRBJ2-7, with 10 bases aligning to TRBD2. V lost 9 bases to trimming and J lost 5 bases; unmatched junction nucleotides: 16. CDR1 is SNHLY and CDR2 is FYNNEI in the germline V gene. The CDR3 is 16 amino acids. The CDR3 nucleotides are TGTGCCAGAGAAGGGGATAAGCGGGAGGGCCACCACGAGCAGTACTTC. This translates into CAREGDKREGHHEQYF.

This chain links TRBV4-3 with TRBJ1-3; tentative D call: TRBD1 (5 bases). V lost 0 bases and J 8 bases, leaving 11 bases between the germline ends. The CDR3 consists of 14 residues. CDR1 is LGHNA, CDR2 YSLEER, per germline. The DNA for the CDR3 is TGCGCCAGCAGCCAAGATGCGGGGCGCGACACCATATATTTT. Translated: CASSQDAGRDTIYF.

This clone was seen only a few times. V is TRBV4-3 and J is TRBJ1-2; the match to TRBD1 covers 7 bases. This CDR3 has 14 residues. Per the germline V gene, CDR1 is LGHNA and CDR2 is YSLEER. Trimming removed 6 bases from V and 6 bases from J; junction bases left unmatched: 10. CDR3 nucleotide sequence: TGCGCCAGCAGTCCTAGACACAGGGGCGATGGCTACACCTTC. Translating it yields CASSPRHRGDGYTF.

A word on this clone: The conserved phenylalanine or tryptophan is not found at the CDR3 terminus, so this likely reflects a read error. The DNA is left out, because the CDR3 cannot be placed on it with certainty; the CDR3 is given as TCRdb lists it. The V and J genes are TRBV4-2 and TRBJ1-1; the D call of TRBD1 is as the table states it, not checked on the DNA. The CDR3 is made up of 9 amino acids, end residues included. Germline assignment: CDR1 LGHNA and CDR2 YNFKEQ. CDR3 loop: CASSQADRS.

This clone appeared a few times. In the same sample, other DNA sequences code for this CDR3. The chain couples TRBV18 to TRBJ2-3; TRBD2 agrees at 7 bases. Germline V gene sequence: CDR1 KGHSH, CDR2 LQKENI. This CDR3 is 13 amino acids long. V lost 3 bases to trimming and J lost 3 bases; unmatched junction nucleotides: 0. DNA for the CDR3: TGTGCCAGCTCACCGGGGGGGACAGATACGCAGTATTTT. This encodes CASSPGGTDTQYF.

The chain recombines TRBV9 with TRBJ2-7, with 8 nucleotides matching TRBD2. Trimming removed 3 bases from V and 6 bases from J; junction bases left unmatched: 11. In germline, CDR1 is SGDLS, CDR2 YYNGEE. CDR3 length equals 15 residues. The CDR3 DNA sequence: TGTGCCAGCAGCGCCGGCGGGCTGGCGGGAGGCGAGCAGTACTTC. As protein: CASSAGGLAGGEQYF.